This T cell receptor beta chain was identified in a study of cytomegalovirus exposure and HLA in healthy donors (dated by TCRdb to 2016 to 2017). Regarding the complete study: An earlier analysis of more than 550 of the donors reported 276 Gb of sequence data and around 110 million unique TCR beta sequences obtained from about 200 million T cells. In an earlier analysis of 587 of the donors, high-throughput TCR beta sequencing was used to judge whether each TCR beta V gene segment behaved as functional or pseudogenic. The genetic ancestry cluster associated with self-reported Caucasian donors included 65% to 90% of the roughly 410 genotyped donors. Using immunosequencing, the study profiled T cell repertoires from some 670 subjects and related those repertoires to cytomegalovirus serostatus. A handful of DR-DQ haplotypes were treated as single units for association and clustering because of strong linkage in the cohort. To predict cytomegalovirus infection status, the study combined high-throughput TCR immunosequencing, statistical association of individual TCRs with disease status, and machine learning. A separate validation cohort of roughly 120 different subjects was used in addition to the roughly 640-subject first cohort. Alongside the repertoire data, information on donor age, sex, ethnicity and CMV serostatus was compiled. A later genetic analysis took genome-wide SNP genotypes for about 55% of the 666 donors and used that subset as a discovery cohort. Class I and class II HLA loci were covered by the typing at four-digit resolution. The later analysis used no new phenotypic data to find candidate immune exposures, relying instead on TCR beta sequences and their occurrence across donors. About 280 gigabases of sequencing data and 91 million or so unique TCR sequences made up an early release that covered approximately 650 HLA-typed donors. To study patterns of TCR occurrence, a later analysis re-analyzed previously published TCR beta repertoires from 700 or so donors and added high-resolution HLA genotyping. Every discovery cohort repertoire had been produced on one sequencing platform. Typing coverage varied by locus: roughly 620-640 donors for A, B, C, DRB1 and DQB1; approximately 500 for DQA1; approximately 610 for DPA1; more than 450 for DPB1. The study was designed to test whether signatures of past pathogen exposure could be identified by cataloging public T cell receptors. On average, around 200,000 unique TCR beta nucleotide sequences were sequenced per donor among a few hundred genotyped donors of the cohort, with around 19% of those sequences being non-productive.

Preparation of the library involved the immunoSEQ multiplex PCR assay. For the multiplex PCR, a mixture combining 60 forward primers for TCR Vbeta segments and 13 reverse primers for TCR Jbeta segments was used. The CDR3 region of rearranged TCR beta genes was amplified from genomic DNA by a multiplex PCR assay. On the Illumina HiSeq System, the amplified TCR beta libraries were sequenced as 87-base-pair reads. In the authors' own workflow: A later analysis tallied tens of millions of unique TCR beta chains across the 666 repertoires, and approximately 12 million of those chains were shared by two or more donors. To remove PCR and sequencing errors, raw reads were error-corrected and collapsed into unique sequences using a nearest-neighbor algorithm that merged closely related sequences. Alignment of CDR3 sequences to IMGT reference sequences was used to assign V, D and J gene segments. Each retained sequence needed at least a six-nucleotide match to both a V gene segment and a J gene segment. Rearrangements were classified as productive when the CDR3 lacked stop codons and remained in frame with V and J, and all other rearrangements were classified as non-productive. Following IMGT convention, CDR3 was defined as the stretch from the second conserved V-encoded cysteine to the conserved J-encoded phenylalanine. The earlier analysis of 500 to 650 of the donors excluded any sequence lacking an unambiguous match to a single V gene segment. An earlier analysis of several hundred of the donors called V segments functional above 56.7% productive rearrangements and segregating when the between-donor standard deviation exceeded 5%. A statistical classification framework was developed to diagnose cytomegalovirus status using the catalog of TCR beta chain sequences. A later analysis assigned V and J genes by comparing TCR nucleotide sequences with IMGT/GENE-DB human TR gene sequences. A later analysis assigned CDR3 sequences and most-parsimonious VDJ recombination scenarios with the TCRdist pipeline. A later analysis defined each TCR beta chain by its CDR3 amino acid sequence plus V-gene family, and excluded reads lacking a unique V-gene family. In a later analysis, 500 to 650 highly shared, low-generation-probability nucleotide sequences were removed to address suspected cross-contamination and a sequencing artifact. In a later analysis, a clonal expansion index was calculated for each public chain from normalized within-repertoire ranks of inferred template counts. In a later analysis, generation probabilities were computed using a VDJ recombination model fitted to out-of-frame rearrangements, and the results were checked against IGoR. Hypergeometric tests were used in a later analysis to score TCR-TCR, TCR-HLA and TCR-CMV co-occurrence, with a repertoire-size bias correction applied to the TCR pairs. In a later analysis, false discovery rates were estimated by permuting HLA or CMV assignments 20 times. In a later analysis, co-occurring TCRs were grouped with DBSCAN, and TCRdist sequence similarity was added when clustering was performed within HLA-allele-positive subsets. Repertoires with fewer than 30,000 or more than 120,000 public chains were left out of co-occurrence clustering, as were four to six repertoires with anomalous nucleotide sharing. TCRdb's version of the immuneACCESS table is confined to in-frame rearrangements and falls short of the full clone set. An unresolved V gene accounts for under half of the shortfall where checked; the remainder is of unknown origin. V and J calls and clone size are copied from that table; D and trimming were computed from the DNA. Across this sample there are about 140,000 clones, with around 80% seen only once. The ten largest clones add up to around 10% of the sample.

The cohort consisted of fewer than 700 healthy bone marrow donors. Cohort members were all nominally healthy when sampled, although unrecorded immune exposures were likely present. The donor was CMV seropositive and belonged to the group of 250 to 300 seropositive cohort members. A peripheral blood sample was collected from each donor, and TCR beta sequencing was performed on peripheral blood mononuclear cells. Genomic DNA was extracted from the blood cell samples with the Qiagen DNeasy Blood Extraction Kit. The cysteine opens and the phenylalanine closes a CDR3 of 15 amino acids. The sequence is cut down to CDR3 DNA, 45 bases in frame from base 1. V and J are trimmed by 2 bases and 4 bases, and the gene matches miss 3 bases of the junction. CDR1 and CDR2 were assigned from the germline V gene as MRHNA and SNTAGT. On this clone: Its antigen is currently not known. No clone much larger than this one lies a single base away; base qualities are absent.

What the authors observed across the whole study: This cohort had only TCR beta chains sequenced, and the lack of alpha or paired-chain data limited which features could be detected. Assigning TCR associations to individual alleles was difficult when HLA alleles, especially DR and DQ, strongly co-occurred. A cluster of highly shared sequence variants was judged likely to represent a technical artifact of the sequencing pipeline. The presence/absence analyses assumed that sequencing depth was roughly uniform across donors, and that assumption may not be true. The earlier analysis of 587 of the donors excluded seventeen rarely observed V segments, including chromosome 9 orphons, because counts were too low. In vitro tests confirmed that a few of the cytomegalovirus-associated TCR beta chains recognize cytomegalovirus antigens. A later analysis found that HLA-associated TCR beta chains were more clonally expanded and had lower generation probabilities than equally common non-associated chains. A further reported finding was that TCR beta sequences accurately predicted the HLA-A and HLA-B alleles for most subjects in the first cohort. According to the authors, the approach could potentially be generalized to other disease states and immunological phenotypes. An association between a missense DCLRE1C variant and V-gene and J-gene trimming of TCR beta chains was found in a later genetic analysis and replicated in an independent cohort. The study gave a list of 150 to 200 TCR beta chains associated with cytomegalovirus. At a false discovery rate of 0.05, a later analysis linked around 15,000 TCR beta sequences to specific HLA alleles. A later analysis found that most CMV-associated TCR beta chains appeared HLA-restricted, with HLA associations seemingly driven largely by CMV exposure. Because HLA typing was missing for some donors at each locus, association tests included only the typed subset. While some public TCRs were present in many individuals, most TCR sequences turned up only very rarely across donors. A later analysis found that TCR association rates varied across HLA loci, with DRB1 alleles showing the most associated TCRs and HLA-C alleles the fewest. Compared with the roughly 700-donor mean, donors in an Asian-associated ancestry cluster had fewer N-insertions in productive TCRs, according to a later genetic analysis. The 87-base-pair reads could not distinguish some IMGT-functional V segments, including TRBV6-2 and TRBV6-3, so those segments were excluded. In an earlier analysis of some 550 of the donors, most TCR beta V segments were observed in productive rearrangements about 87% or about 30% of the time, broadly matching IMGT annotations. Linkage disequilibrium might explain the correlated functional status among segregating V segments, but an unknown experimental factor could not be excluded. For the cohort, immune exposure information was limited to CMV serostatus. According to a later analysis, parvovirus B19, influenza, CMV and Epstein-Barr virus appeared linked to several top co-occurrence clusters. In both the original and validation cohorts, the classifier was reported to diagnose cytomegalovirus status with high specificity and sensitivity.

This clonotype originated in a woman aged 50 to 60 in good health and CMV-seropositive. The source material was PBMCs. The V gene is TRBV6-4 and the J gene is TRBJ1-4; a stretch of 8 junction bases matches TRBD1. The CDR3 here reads CASSDGGTGNEKLFF. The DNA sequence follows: TGTGCCAGCAGTGACGGAGGGACAGGTAATGAAAAACTGTTTTTT.